Below are 29 T cell receptor beta chains sequenced from a single sample in a study of Ad26.COV2.S vaccination and SARS-CoV-2 variants. Produced via immunoSEQ multiplex PCR; TCRdb's table is partial and in-frame only. This sample yields about 400,000 clones, of which roughly 85% are seen a single time; 7.4% belongs to the top ten. Treatment noted: about 20 received Ad26.COV2.S at low or high dose, single or two shots; 5 received placebo; per-sample allocation not given. Samples were taken on day 63 after the first vaccine or placebo injection. The sequences come from peripheral blood, collected in a trial of Ad26.COV2.S vaccine versus placebo. These receptors were obtained from a person between 18 and 65 years old who received the Ad26.COV2.S COVID-19 vaccine or a placebo.

A few counts support this clone. The chain recombines TRBV9 with TRBJ2-7, with D maybe TRBD2 (7 bases). The CDR3 spans 14 residues. Trimming left V 2 bases short and J 4 bases short, with 13 bases between. Germline assignment: CDR1 SGDLS and CDR2 YYNGEE. The CDR3 DNA sequence: TGTGCCAGCAGCGTGGGGGGGCCAGTGTACGAGCAGTACTTC. It yields the protein CASSVGGPVYEQYF.

V gene TRBV5-1 combines with J gene TRBJ1-2; D is ambiguous. V dropped 0 bases and J dropped 0 bases, with 6 bases sitting between them. Per the germline V gene, CDR1 is SGHRS and CDR2 is YFSETQ. The CDR3 sequence is 14 residues long. Here the CDR3 reads CASSLDPTNYGYTF. CDR3 DNA: TGCGCCAGCAGCTTGGATCCTACTAACTATGGCTACACCTTC.

The rearrangement uses TRBV18 and TRBJ2-7, with D unclear. Per germline, CDR1 KGHSH and CDR2 LQKENI. Trimming removed 5 bases at V and 4 bases at J, with 9 bases between. The CDR3 loop spans 12 amino acids. The CDR3 reads CASSMASYEQYF. CDR3 bases: TGTGCCAGCTCAATGGCTTCATACGAGCAGTACTTC.

The rearrangement links TRBV12-3 or TRBV12-4 to TRBJ2-2; no definite D call. V lost 7 bases, J lost 5 bases, and 11 bases lay in between. The CDR3 extends over 13 amino acids. This CDR3 is CASKITRTGELFF. The CDR3 region has the DNA TGTGCCAGCAAGATTACACGAACCGGGGAGCTGTTTTTT.

V and J are TRBV9 and TRBJ1-1; no reliable D call. Germline lookup yields CDR1 SGDLS and CDR2 YYNGEE. The CDR3 is 15 amino acids. V was cut by 3 bases and J by 4 bases, with 16 bases left in between. CDR3 residues: CASSASAGWVTEAFF. The DNA of the CDR3 is TGTGCCAGCAGCGCCTCGGCGGGGTGGGTCACTGAAGCTTTCTTT.

This chain uses TRBV15 with TRBJ2-7; possibly TRBD1 for D (5 bases). V was cut by 1 base and J by 4 bases, with 11 bases left in between. The germline gives CDR1 LNHNV, CDR2 YYDKDF (reference sequence). The CDR3 has 14 amino acids. This CDR3 reads CATSRGGTGYEQYF. CDR3 in DNA: TGTGCCACCAGCAGAGGCGGAACAGGTTACGAGCAGTACTTC.

The chain uses TRBV5-1 and TRBJ2-3; D unresolved. This CDR3 is 16 amino acids long. The V and J ends lost 0 bases and 0 bases respectively, with 11 bases between them. Germline lookup yields CDR1 SGHRS and CDR2 YFSETQ. CDR3 in amino acids: CASSLDSASSTDTQYF. In DNA, the CDR3 is TGCGCCAGCAGCTTGGATAGTGCGTCTAGCACAGATACGCAGTATTTT.

This clone came up a few times. The gene calls are TRBV7-9 and TRBJ2-2; D gene ambiguous. CDR3 size: 16 residues. V was pared by 8 bases and J by 3 bases, with 19 bases between. CDR1 and CDR2 (germline): SEHNR, FQNEAQ (reference sequence). The CDR3 reads CASRRKQSYDTGELFF. CDR3 bases: TGTGCCAGCCGAAGAAAACAGTCTTATGACACCGGGGAGCTGTTTTTT.

A single count supports this clone. This chain joins TRBV2 and TRBJ2-5; 8 nucleotides align to TRBD2. In germline, CDR1 is SNHLY, CDR2 FYNNEI. The J segment lost 5 bases and the V segment lost 9 bases, leaving 5 bases of the junction unmatched. The CDR3 loop spans 12 amino acids. Here the CDR3 reads CASTGGDETQYF. Here the CDR3 DNA reads TGTGCCAGTACCGGGGGGGACGAGACCCAGTACTTC.

In DNA, the CDR3 is TGTGCCAGCAGCTTGGCCCCTGGACTCGGGGGACTGTACAATGAGCAGTTCTTC. Protein sequence: CASSLAPGLGGLYNEQFF. V gene TRBV5-4 combines with J gene TRBJ2-1, with TRBD2 as a possible D gene (6 bases). The V gene lost 0 bases and the J gene lost 4 bases, with 20 bases spanning the gap. Germline lookup yields CDR1 SGHNT and CDR2 YYREEE (reference sequence). The CDR3 spans 18 residues.

Comments on this clone: The same CDR3 arises from other DNA sequences in this sample as well. Here the CDR3 reads CASSYDHEKLFF. The CDR3 DNA reads TGTGCCAGCAGTTATGACCATGAAAAACTGTTTTTT. V gene TRBV6-6 combines with J gene TRBJ1-4; D is ambiguous. This CDR3 comprises 12 residues. V lost 3 bases, J lost 6 bases, and 5 bases lay in between. Germline V gene lookup returns CDR1 MNHNY and CDR2 SVGAGI (reference sequence).

The chain links TRBV5-1 to TRBJ2-7; D is unresolved. The germline gives CDR1 SGHRS, CDR2 YFSETQ. The CDR3 spans 14 residues. V lost 1 base and J lost 6, with 14 bases in between. The CDR3, as DNA: TGCGCCAGCAGCTTGACCACCCTTGGAGTCGAGCAGTACTTC. Its protein is CASSLTTLGVEQYF.

The V and J genes are TRBV28 and TRBJ2-6, with 7 positions matching TRBD2. In germline, CDR1 is MDHEN, CDR2 SYDVKM. V shed 5 bases and J 4 bases; nucleotides not matched to a gene: 11. This CDR3 has 17 amino acids. CDR3 coding DNA: TGTGCCAGCAGTCCGCCGGGACTACTGAGGGGGGCCAACGTCCTGACTTTC. This encodes CASSPPGLLRGANVLTF.

This chain joins TRBV5-1 and TRBJ1-2; possible D gene TRBD1, 5 bases. The CDR3 spans 13 residues. CDR1 and CDR2 from the germline V gene are SGHRS and YFSETQ. Trimming left V 4 bases short and J 2 bases short, with 9 bases between. For the CDR3, the DNA is TGCGCCAGCAGCCCGGGGGAGAACTATGGCTACACCTTC. It codes for CASSPGENYGYTF.

This chain links TRBV5-1 with TRBJ2-1, with TRBD2 as a possible D gene (6 bases). This CDR3 has 15 amino acids. V lost 0 bases and J lost 7, with 14 bases in between. The germline V gene has CDR1 SGHRS and CDR2 YFSETQ. DNA for the CDR3: TGCGCCAGCAGCTTGGTAGGGTTGGGGGGTAATGAGCAGTTCTTC. Protein product: CASSLVGLGGNEQFF.

The chain combines TRBV6-1 with TRBJ2-5; D gene ambiguous. Germline-derived CDR1 and CDR2 are MNHNS and SASEGT. The V and J ends lost 2 bases and 5 bases respectively, with 12 bases between them. This CDR3 has 14 residues. The CDR3 bases are TGTGCCAGCAGTGAAATCGTCAGGCGGGAGACCCAGTACTTC. Encoded protein: CASSEIVRRETQYF.

The rearrangement links TRBV27 to TRBJ2-7; perhaps TRBD2 as D (6 bases). V dropped 6 bases and J dropped 6 bases, with 24 bases sitting between them. The CDR3 is 16 residues long. CDR1 is MNHEY, CDR2 SMNVEV, per germline (reference sequence). The CDR3 sequence is CASRETGPTGAREQYF. The CDR3, as DNA: TGTGCCAGCAGGGAAACGGGCCCCACGGGAGCTCGCGAGCAGTACTTC.

The V and J genes are TRBV3-1 (or the pseudogene TRBV3-2) and TRBJ1-6; 10 bases are shared with TRBD1. This CDR3 contains 18 residues. After removal of 3 bases from V and 7 bases from J, the junction contained 12 bases not matched to a gene. Germline loops: CDR1 LGHDT, CDR2 YNNKEL (reference sequence). CDR3 residues: CASSHTPGTGALNSPLHF. The CDR3 DNA follows: TGTGCCAGCAGCCACACCCCCGGGACAGGGGCTCTCAATTCACCCCTCCACTTT.

The CDR3 loop is CSVDSSYGYTF. CDR3 DNA: TGCAGCGTTGACAGCTCCTATGGCTACACCTTC. V gene TRBV29-1 combines with J gene TRBJ1-2; no clear D. CDR1 and CDR2 from the germline V gene are SQVTM and ANQGSEA. This CDR3 is built from 11 residues. The V end was cut by 3 bases, the J end by 4 bases, with 6 bases between.

This rearrangement joins TRBV12-5 to TRBJ2-7; D may be TRBD1 or TRBD2 (5 bases each). V was clipped by 0 bases and J by 0 bases, with 21 bases between them. The CDR3 totals 19 residues. Germline V gene lookup returns CDR1 LGHNT and CDR2 FRNRAP. CDR3 amino acids: CASGLVRDGLIGLSYEQYF. The CDR3 DNA sequence: TGTGCTAGTGGTTTGGTCCGGGACGGCCTCATCGGCCTCTCCTACGAGCAGTACTTC.

The rearrangement joins TRBV7-9 to TRBJ1-1; a possible D gene is TRBD1 (5 bases). The germline V gene encodes CDR1 SEHNR and CDR2 FQNEAQ (reference sequence). Trimming stripped 5 bases from V and 4 bases from J, with 17 bases between. The CDR3 is made up of 15 amino acids. CDR3 DNA: TGTGCCAGCAGCCCCGTGCGAGGGGCGCTCACTGAAGCTTTCTTT. It yields the protein CASSPVRGALTEAFF. Using reference TRBV7-9 and TRBJ1-1 for the parts outside the CDR3, the full variable domain is DTGVSQNPRHKITKRGQNVTFRCDPISEHNRLYWYRQTLGQGPEFLTYFQNEAQLEKSRLLSDRFSAERPKGSFSTLEIQRTEQGDSAMYLCASSPVRGALTEAFFGQGTRLTVV.

The V call is TRBV7-8, the J call TRBJ1-5; D call uncertain. V was pared by 5 bases and J by 4 bases, with 9 bases between. Germline loops: CDR1 SGHVS, CDR2 FQNEAQ. The CDR3 is made up of 13 amino acids. The CDR3 protein is CASSRLGNQPQHF. In nucleotides, the CDR3 is TGTGCCAGCAGCCGTCTCGGGAATCAGCCCCAGCATTTT. Together with reference TRBV7-8 and TRBJ1-5, the CDR3 gives the full variable domain: GAGVSQSPRYKVAKRGQDVALRCDPISGHVSLFWYQQALGQGPEFLTYFQNEAQLDKSGLPSDRFFAERPEGSVSTLKIQRTQQEDSAVYLCASSRLGNQPQHFGDGTRLSIL.

The rearrangement links TRBV7-2 to TRBJ2-7; TRBD1 agrees at 10 bases. The trim removed 1 base at V and 5 bases at J, leaving 5 bases unmatched. This CDR3 comprises 15 residues. The germline CDR1 and CDR2 sequences are SGHTA and FQGNSA. The CDR3 reads CASSLVGTGVNEQYF. The CDR3 nucleotides are TGTGCCAGCAGCTTAGTTGGGACAGGGGTCAACGAGCAGTACTTC.

The rearrangement uses TRBV15 and TRBJ2-2; the match to TRBD2 covers 11 bases. CDR3 length equals 15 residues. V shed 0 bases and J 8 bases; nucleotides not matched to a gene: 2. Looked up from germline, CDR1 is LNHNV and CDR2 is YYDKDF (reference sequence). The CDR3 DNA sequence: TGTGCCACCAGCAGAGATCGGACTAGCGGGGGGGAGCTGTTTTTT. Protein: CATSRDRTSGGELFF.

The chain recombines TRBV29-1 with TRBJ1-1; the D gene is possibly TRBD1 (5 bases). This CDR3 has 14 residues. V dropped 4 bases and J dropped 1 base, with 13 bases sitting between them. The germline V gene has CDR1 SQVTM and CDR2 ANQGSEA. The CDR3 DNA reads as TGCAGCGTTGTTGGGGGAGTTGAGAACACTGAAGCTTTCTTT. Translation gives CSVVGGVENTEAFF.

V gene TRBV7-9 combines with J gene TRBJ1-2; 8 nucleotides line up with TRBD1. Trimming cost V 4 bases and J 8 bases; bases outside gene matches: 12. The CDR3 extends over 15 amino acids. Per germline, CDR1 SEHNR and CDR2 FQNEAQ (reference sequence). The CDR3 spells CASSSRAGTGLGYTF. The DNA for the CDR3 is TGTGCCAGCAGCTCACGCGCCGGGACAGGCCTCGGCTACACCTTC.

The genes are TRBV18 and TRBJ1-4, with 9 positions matching TRBD1. The germline gives CDR1 KGHSH, CDR2 LQKENI. The CDR3 loop spans 15 amino acids. J lost 8 bases, V lost 3 bases, and 7 bases had no gene match. CDR3 nucleotide sequence: TGTGCCAGCTCACCCTTGGGACAGGGAGGCGAAAAACTGTTTTTT. As protein: CASSPLGQGGEKLFF.

The chain recombines TRBV5-4 with TRBJ2-7; 8 bases match TRBD2. Germline lookup yields CDR1 SGHNT and CDR2 YYREEE (reference sequence). The CDR3 extends over 15 amino acids. Losses at the gene ends were 1 base for V and 4 bases for J; bases not matched to a gene: 7. The CDR3 nucleotides are TGTGCCAGCAGCTTGCGTACTAGCGGAGGATACGAGCAGTACTTC. It is translated as CASSLRTSGGYEQYF.

This chain links TRBV9 with TRBJ1-6, with TRBD1 matching 7 bases. Per germline, CDR1 SGDLS and CDR2 YYNGEE. CDR3 length: 16 residues. V lost 4 bases to trimming and J lost 0 bases; unmatched junction nucleotides: 4. The CDR3 sequence is CASSQGGSSYNSPLHF. Written as DNA, the CDR3 is TGTGCCAGCAGCCAGGGGGGGAGCTCCTATAATTCACCCCTCCACTTT.